The subject of this entry is one TCR beta chain. This sample stems from a study of graft-versus-host responses after intestinal transplantation. Data came from immunoSEQ multiplex PCR; TCRdb stores just in-frame clones and leaves some out. The sample comprises roughly 20,000 clones, 35% to 50% of which are singletons, and 1.5% to 2% rests with the top ten. Trimming removed 10 bases from V and 7 bases from J, with 20 bases in between. The V gene's germline CDR1 is SEHNR and CDR2 FQNEAQ (reference sequence). The CDR3 loop spans 13 amino acids. Plating of 200,000 CFSE-labeled responder cells was done together with 200,000 irradiated, violet-dye-labeled stimulator cells.

The receptor comes from a human patient who received an intestinal transplant. The chain employs TRBV7-9 and TRBJ2-7; TRBD2 is a possible D gene (5 bases). The sample consisted of alloreactive CD8+ T cells from a mixed lymphocyte reaction culture, taken before intestinal transplant. Subset: CFSE-low proliferating T cells sorted from roughly six-day pre-transplant mixed lymphocyte reaction (GvH or HvG direction). The CDR3 nucleotides read TGTGCCACCGCGGGCGGGCCAACGCGGGAGCAGTACTTC. Translated, it gives CATAGGPTREQYF.